These T cell receptor beta chains were read from a single sample in a study of Ad26.COV2.S vaccination and SARS-CoV-2 variants. Data came from immunoSEQ multiplex PCR; TCRdb stores just in-frame clones and leaves some out. The sample has hundreds of thousands of clones, 75% to 90% seen once. The input for sequencing was peripheral blood, taken in a trial of Ad26.COV2.S vaccine versus placebo. The receptors stem from a person between 18 and 65 years old who received the Ad26.COV2.S COVID-19 vaccine or a placebo. CDR3s include the opening cysteine and the closing phenylalanine or tryptophan.

>TRBJ1-1|TRBV6-4
CASRGAGGSTEAFF
>TRBJ1-6|TRBV7-9
CASTNHRGRDIGTPLHF
>TRBJ1-2|TRBV12-3/TRBV12-4
CASTEGARGYTF
>TRBJ1-1|TRBV7-9
CASSLRRELMNTEAFF
>TRBJ1-1|TRBV19
CASSISGRKNFMNTEAFF
>TRBJ2-7|TRBV28
CASSEQTPGSHEQYF
>TRBJ2-2|TRBV2
CATTLLAANTGELFF
>TRBJ2-1|TRBV3-1/TRBV3-2
CASRLQGAGNYNEQFF
>TRBJ2-7|TRBV5-1
CASSLEPGAQQGLYEQYF
>TRBJ2-7|TRBV7-9
CASSLGRTNPYEQYF
>TRBJ2-5|TRBV28
CASSLWLEGSKQETQYF
>TRBJ2-1|TRBV5-4
CASSSRTPEQFF
>TRBJ2-7|TRBV7-9
CASSRLQGPPSYEQYF
>TRBJ1-2|TRBV24-1
CATSDLQGIGGYTF
>TRBJ2-7|TRBV28
CASSTGPPPYEQYF
>TRBJ2-7|TRBV5-6
CASSLYRGGYEQYF
>TRBJ2-7|TRBV6-4
CASSPPQRDCYEQYF
>TRBJ2-7|TRBV4-3
CASSQVGGSYEQYF
>TRBJ1-1|TRBV13
CASSLGPQGHEAFF
>TRBJ2-4|TRBV19
CASSPGGRYIQYF
>TRBJ2-7|TRBV28
CASTPPSGSSYEQYF
>TRBJ2-3|TRBV9
CASSVGGLAGAPDTQYF
>TRBJ2-1|TRBV5-1
CASSSRGNNEQFF
>TRBJ2-7|TRBV12-3/TRBV12-4
CASSLGQTYEQYF
>TRBJ2-7|TRBV11-2
CASSMGATSGRHNEQYF
>TRBJ2-1|TRBV24-1
CATSEQGTYNEQFF
>TRBJ2-7|TRBV19
CASSAVGQERPYEQYF
>TRBJ2-5|TRBV7-9
CASSSATGFTETQYF
>TRBJ1-4|TRBV4-1
CASSQDTGGAGSTNEKLFF
>TRBJ2-3|TRBV27
CASSNERGLSDTQYF
>TRBJ1-1|TRBV7-6
CASSRTGGRTEAFF
>TRBJ2-1|TRBV11-3
CASSSLATNEQFF
>TRBJ2-3|TRBV6-1
CASSERGAEDTQYF
>TRBJ2-7|TRBV12-3/TRBV12-4
CASGSDRGFEQYF
>TRBJ1-6|TRBV6-5
CASSYSGVAESPLHF
>TRBJ1-6|TRBV3-1/TRBV3-2
CASSQWPRDRVDSPLHF
>TRBJ1-5|TRBV28
CAADPRSNQPQHF
>TRBJ1-5|TRBV19
CASSKDRDSYQPQHF
>TRBJ1-5|TRBV28
CASSFRQGRGNQPQHF
>TRBJ2-3|TRBV4-1
CASSKTGLPSTDTQYF
>TRBJ2-7|TRBV4-2
CASSRARGGNEQYF
>TRBJ2-7|TRBV14
CASSQGDLEQYF
>TRBJ1-5|TRBV19
CASSRRQGGESQHF
>TRBJ2-4|TRBV3-1/TRBV3-2
CASSQEVAGEVIQYF
>TRBJ1-1|TRBV5-1
CASSPGGTNTEAFF
>TRBJ2-6|TRBV4-1
CASRGVGANVLTF
>TRBJ1-5|TRBV10-1
CASSESGINQPQHF
>TRBJ2-7|TRBV5-5
CASSLGASYEQYF
>TRBJ2-5|TRBV27
CASRPRQGLGETQYF